The rows below give T cell receptor beta chains drawn from one sample of a study of beta chain features in type 1 diabetes. Measured with immunoSEQ multiplex PCR; TCRdb has only the in-frame clones, and not every one. The sample includes some 270,000 clones, roughly an eighth of them seen just once. The specimen sequenced was naive CD4+ T cells from blood. These receptors all stem from a woman in her thirties or forties in good health. Each CDR3 is given with its conserved first and last residue. D genes are given only for firm matches. Where a row states a size, it is once, few, many or the class of an expanded clone; other rows omit it.

v_call	clone_size	j_call	d_call	cdr3_nt	cdr3_aa
TRBV18	few	TRBJ2-7	.	TGTGCCAGCTCACCAAAGGTGGGCCACTACGAGCAGTACTTC	CASSPKVGHYEQYF
TRBV7-9	few	TRBJ1-1	TRBD1	TGTGCCAGCACCCGCGGGGACAGGGGAAACACTGAAGCTTTCTTT	CASTRGDRGNTEAFF
TRBV5-1	few	TRBJ2-3	.	TGCGCCAGCAGTGCTCATTTCAGTACAGATACGCAGTATTTT	CASSAHFSTDTQYF
TRBV6-5	.	TRBJ1-2	TRBD1	TGTGCCAGCAGTTACGACGGGACAGGGGGCTTTTATGGCTACACCTTC	CASSYDGTGGFYGYTF
TRBV7-2	.	TRBJ1-4	.	TGTGCCAGCAGCTCAGACTCAGGGGATCCCCTAGAAAAACTGTTTTTT	CASSSDSGDPLEKLFF
TRBV7-2	few	TRBJ2-3	TRBD2	TGTGCCAGCAGGCGGGGGGGCACAGATACGCAGTATTTT	CASRRGGTDTQYF
TRBV27	.	TRBJ1-2	TRBD1	TGTGCCAGCAGCCCGGGGTCCCACAGGGGGGCTAACTATGGCTACACCTTC	CASSPGSHRGANYGYTF
TRBV7-9	.	TRBJ2-6	.	TGTGCCAGCAGCCGAGGACAGTTCTCTGGGGCCAACGTCCTGACTTTC	CASSRGQFSGANVLTF
TRBV14	.	TRBJ2-7	TRBD1	TGTGCCAGCAGCCAAGTGGGGACAGCCTACGAGCAGTACTTC	CASSQVGTAYEQYF
TRBV7-9	.	TRBJ2-4	.	TGTGCCAGCAGCTTATTTGCGGGCATTCAGTACTTC	CASSLFAGIQYF
TRBV6-1	.	TRBJ1-1	.	TGTGCCAGCAGTGGAGGAGGCTCCTCGAACACTGAAGCTTTCTTT	CASSGGGSSNTEAFF
TRBV4-1	.	TRBJ2-3	TRBD2	TGCGCCAGCAGCGGGCGAGGACTAGCGGGAGGCACAGATACGCAGTATTTT	CASSGRGLAGGTDTQYF
TRBV29-1	few	TRBJ1-4	TRBD1	TGCAGCGGGGGACAGTATAATGAAAAACTGTTTTTT	CSGGQYNEKLFF
TRBV9	.	TRBJ1-2	TRBD1	TGTGCCAGCAGCCTCGGACAGGGGATCTATGGCTACACCTTC	CASSLGQGIYGYTF
TRBV23-1	.	TRBJ1-2	TRBD1	TGCGCCAGCAGTCAATACCCCTTACCGGGACAGGGGGCGGTGGGCTACACCTTC	CASSQYPLPGQGAVGYTF
TRBV27	.	TRBJ1-2	TRBD1	TGTGCCAGCAGTTTGTTTGGAGGGGGCAAACTCTATGGCTACACCTTC	CASSLFGGGKLYGYTF
TRBV7-6	.	TRBJ2-1	.	TGTGCCAGCAGCTTAGACCCTTCGGTGAATGAGCAGTTCTTC	CASSLDPSVNEQFF
TRBV27	few	TRBJ1-2	.	TGTGCCAGCAGCCGCGCCTCCTCACGTGGCTACACCTTC	CASSRASSRGYTF
TRBV4-1	once	TRBJ2-1	.	TGCGCCAGCAGCTCTCGACTTACCTCCTACAATGAGCAGTTCTTC	CASSSRLTSYNEQFF
TRBV19	.	TRBJ1-2	.	TGTGCCAGTAGCTCCTTCAGGGACTATGGCTACACCTTC	CASSSFRDYGYTF
TRBV4-1	.	TRBJ1-2	.	TGCGCCAGCAGCCCGCGGGAAGGGTTTCTTGGTGGCTACACCTTC	CASSPREGFLGGYTF
TRBV9	.	TRBJ2-2	.	TGTGCCAGCAGCGTTGGGACATTAAACACCGGGGAGCTGTTTTTT	CASSVGTLNTGELFF
TRBV15	.	TRBJ2-2	TRBD1	TGTGCCACCAGCACGGAGGACAGGGGCGACACCGGGGAGCTGTTTTTT	CATSTEDRGDTGELFF
TRBV4-1	few	TRBJ1-5	TRBD1	TGCGCCAGCAGCCAGCCCGGGACAGGTGGGAATCAGCCCCAGCATTTT	CASSQPGTGGNQPQHF
TRBV2	few	TRBJ2-1	.	TGTGCCAGCAGTGAAGCGACGGCGGGCAATGAGCAGTTCTTC	CASSEATAGNEQFF
TRBV2	few	TRBJ2-4	TRBD2	TGTGCCAGCACCGGGGGGTCAGACATTCAGTACTTC	CASTGGSDIQYF
TRBV20-1	few	TRBJ1-1	.	TGCAGTGCTACAGAAGCTTTCTTT	CSATEAFF
TRBV19	.	TRBJ2-7	.	TGTGCCAGTACCCCAGCCCCCGGGACTCAAAGCTCCTACGAGCAGTACTTC	CASTPAPGTQSSYEQYF
TRBV4-1	.	TRBJ2-2	TRBD2	TGCGCCAGCACAGGGAGGGCTAGCGGGGGGCAGATGTACACCGGGGAGCTGTTTTTT	CASTGRASGGQMYTGELFF
TRBV5-4	few	TRBJ2-5	TRBD1	TGTGCCAGCAGCTTTGTCAGGGGGCCTCCAGAGACCCAGTACTTC	CASSFVRGPPETQYF
TRBV9	.	TRBJ2-5	TRBD2	TGTGCCAGCAGCGTACAGATTCGACTAGCGGGGGAGCAAGAGACCCAGTACTTC	CASSVQIRLAGEQETQYF